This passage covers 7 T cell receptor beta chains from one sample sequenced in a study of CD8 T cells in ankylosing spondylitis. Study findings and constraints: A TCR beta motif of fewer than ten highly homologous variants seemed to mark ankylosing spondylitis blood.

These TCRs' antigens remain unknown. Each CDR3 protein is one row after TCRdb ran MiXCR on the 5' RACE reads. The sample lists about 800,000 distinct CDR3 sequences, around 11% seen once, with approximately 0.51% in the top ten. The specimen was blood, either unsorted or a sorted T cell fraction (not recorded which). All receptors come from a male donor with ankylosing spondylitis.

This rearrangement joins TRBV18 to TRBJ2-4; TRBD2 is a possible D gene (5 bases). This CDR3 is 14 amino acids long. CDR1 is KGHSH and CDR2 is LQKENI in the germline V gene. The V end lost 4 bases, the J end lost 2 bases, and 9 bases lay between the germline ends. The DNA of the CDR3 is TGTGCCAGCTCACAAGCGGCATCCAAAAACATTCAGTACTTC. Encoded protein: CASSQAASKNIQYF.

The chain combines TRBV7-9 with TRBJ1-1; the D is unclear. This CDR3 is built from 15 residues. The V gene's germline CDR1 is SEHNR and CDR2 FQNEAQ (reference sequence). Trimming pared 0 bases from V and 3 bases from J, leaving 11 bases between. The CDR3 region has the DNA TGTGCCAGCAGCTTAGCGCGGAGGTCCTACACTGAAGCTTTCTTT. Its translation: CASSLARRSYTEAFF.

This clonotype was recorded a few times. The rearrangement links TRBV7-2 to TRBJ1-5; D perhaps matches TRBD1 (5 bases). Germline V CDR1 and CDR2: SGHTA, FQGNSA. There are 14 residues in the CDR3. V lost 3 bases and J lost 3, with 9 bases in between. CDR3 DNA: TGTGCCAGCAGCTTGGGGGTCTTCAATCAGCCCCAGCATTTT. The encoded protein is CASSLGVFNQPQHF.

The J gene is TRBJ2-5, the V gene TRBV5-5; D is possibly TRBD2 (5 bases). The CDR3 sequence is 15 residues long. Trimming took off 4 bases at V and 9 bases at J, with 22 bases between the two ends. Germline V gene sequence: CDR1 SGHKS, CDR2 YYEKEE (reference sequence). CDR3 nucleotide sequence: TGTGCCAGCAGCCTTGGTGGCGGCATCCCGGGGTCCCAGTACTTC. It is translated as CASSLGGGIPGSQYF.

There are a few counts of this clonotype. CDR3 nucleotide sequence: TGTGCCAGCAGTCCACTCCGGGACAGGTCCTACGAGCAGTACTTC. Its protein is CASSPLRDRSYEQYF. This chain joins TRBV6-1 and TRBJ2-7; TRBD1 agrees at 8 bases. CDR1 and CDR2 from the germline V gene are MNHNS and SASEGT. This CDR3 is built from 15 residues. The V and J ends lost 5 bases and 1 base, in that order; junction bases with no gene match: 7.

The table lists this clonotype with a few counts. In nucleotides, the CDR3 is TGTGCCAGCAGCTTAGCCGGGACAGGGCTCCCAGATACGCAGTATTTT. Translated: CASSLAGTGLPDTQYF. This rearrangement joins TRBV7-2 to TRBJ2-3, with 9 bases aligning to TRBD1. The CDR3 runs 16 residues. CDR1 and CDR2 (germline): SGHTA, FQGNSA. Trimming at V came to 0 bases and at J to 4 bases, leaving 5 bases not matched to a gene.

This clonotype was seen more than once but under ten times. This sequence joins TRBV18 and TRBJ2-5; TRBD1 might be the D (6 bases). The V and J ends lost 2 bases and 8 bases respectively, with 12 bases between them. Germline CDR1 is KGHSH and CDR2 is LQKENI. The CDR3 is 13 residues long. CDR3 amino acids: CASSPRDIGTQYF. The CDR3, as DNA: TGTGCCAGCTCACCAAGGGACATTGGTACCCAGTACTTC.